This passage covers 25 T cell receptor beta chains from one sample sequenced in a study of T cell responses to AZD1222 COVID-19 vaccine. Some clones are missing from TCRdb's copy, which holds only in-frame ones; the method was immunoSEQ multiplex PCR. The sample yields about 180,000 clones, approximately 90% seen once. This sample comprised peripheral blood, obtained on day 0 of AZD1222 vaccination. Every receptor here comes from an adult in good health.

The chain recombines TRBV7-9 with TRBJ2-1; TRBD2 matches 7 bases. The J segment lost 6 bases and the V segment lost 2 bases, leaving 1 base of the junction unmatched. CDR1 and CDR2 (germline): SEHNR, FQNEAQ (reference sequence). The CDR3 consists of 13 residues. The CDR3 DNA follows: TGTGCCAGCAGCTTAACTAGCGCCAATGAGCAGTTCTTC. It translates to CASSLTSANEQFF.

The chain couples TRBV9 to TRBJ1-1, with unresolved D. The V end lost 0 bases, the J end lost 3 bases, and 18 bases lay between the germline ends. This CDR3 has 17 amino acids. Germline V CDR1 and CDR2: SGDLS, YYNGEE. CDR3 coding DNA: TGTGCCAGCAGCGTAGGTACAGACTTCCATGATTACACTGAAGCTTTCTTT. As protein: CASSVGTDFHDYTEAFF.

CDR3 sequence (DNA): TGTGCCAGTAAAATGGGGACTAGCGGACGCTACGAGCAGTACTTC. Protein product: CASKMGTSGRYEQYF. The J gene is TRBJ2-7, the V gene TRBV19; TRBD2 matches at 11 bases. Germline V gene sequence: CDR1 LNHDA, CDR2 SQIVND (reference sequence). This CDR3 region has 15 residues. V trimming: 7 bases; J trimming: 3 bases; junction bases outside the gene matches: 8.

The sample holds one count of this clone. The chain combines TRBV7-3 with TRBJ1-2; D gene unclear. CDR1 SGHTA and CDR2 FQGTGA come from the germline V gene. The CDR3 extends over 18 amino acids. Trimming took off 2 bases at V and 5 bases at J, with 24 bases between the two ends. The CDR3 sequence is CASSLRAAINRPPYGYTF. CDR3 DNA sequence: TGTGCCAGCAGCTTACGGGCAGCAATAAATCGCCCTCCGTATGGCTACACCTTC. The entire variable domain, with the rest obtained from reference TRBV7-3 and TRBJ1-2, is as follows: GAGVSQTPSNKVTEKGKYVELRCDPISGHTALYWYRQSLGQGPEFLIYFQGTGAADDSGLPNDRFFAVRPEGSVSTLKIQRTERGDSAVYLCASSLRAAINRPPYGYTFGSGTRLTVV.

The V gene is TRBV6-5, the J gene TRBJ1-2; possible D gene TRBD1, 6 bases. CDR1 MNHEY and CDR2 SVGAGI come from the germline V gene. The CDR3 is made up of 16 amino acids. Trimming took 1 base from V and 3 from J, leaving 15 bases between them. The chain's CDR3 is CASSYLGAGTYYGYTF. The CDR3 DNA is TGTGCCAGCAGTTACTTAGGAGCCGGGACATACTATGGCTACACCTTC.

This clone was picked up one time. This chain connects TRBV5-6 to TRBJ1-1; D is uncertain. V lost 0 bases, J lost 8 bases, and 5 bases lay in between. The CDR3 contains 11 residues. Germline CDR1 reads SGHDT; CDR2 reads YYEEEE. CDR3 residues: CASSLGREAFF. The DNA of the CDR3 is TGTGCCAGCAGCTTGGGTAGGGAAGCTTTCTTT.

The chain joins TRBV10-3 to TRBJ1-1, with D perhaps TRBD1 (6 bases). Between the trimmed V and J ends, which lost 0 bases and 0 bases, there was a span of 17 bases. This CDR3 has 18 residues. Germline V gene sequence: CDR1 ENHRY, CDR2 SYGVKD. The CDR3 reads CAISESGTSLSLNTEAFF. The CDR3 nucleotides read TGTGCCATCAGTGAGTCAGGGACATCGCTTTCTTTGAACACTGAAGCTTTCTTT.

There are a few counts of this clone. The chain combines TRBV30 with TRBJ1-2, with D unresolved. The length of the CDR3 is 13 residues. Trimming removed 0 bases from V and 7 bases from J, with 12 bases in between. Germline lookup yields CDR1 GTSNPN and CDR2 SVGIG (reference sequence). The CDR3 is CAWSVIPTPGYTF. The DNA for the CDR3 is TGTGCCTGGAGTGTAATACCTACCCCTGGCTACACCTTC.

For the CDR3, the DNA is TGCGCCAGCAGCCAAGATCGACGAGCCTATGGCTACACCTTC. Translated: CASSQDRRAYGYTF. The J gene is TRBJ1-2, the V gene TRBV4-3; unclear D gene. Germline CDR1 reads LGHNA; CDR2 reads YSLEER. This CDR3 is built from 14 residues. The V and J ends lost 0 bases and 4 bases respectively, with 9 bases between them.

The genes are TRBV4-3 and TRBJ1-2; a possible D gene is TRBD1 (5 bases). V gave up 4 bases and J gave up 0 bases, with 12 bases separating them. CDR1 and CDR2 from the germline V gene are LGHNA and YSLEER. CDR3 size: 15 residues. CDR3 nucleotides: TGCGCCAGCAGCCGAGGACACGAAGCTAACTATGGCTACACCTTC. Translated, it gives CASSRGHEANYGYTF.

CDR3 region: CSVRAGGRTDTQYF. DNA of the CDR3: TGCAGCGTTAGAGCGGGGGGGCGTACAGATACGCAGTATTTT. The chain has TRBV29-1 and TRBJ2-3; 10 bases line up with TRBD2. CDR3 length: 14 amino acids. V was pared by 5 bases and J by 3 bases, with 5 bases of the junction left unmatched. CDR1 SQVTM and CDR2 ANQGSEA come from the germline V gene.

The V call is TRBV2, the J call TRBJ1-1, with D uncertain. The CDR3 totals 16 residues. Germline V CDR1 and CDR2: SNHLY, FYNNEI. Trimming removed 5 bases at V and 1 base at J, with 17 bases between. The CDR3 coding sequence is TGTGCCAGCAGTCGCCGTAGGAGTGCTCAGAACACTGAAGCTTTCTTT. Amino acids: CASSRRRSAQNTEAFF.

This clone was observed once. The CDR3 loop is CASSEGVSQPQHF. The CDR3 nucleotides read TGTGCCAGCAGTGAAGGGGTCTCACAGCCCCAGCATTTT. This chain joins TRBV6-4 and TRBJ1-5; TRBD1 is a possible D gene (5 bases). Trimming removed 3 bases from V and 7 bases from J, with 10 bases in between. Germline-derived CDR1 and CDR2 are MRHNA and SNTAGT. The length of the CDR3 is 13 residues.

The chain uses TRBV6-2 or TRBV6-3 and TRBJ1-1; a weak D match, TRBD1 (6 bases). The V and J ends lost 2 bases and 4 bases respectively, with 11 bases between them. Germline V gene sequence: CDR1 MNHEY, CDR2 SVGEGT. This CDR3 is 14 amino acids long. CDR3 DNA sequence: TGTGCCAGCAGTTACAGAAGGGGGGCCACTGAAGCTTTCTTT. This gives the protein CASSYRRGATEAFF.

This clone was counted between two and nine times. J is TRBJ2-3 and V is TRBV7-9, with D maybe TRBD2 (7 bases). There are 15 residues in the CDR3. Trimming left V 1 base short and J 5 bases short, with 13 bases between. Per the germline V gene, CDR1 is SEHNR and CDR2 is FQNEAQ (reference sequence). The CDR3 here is CASSLGGGLQDTQYF. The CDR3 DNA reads TGTGCCAGCAGCTTAGGGGGGGGCCTGCAAGATACGCAGTATTTT.

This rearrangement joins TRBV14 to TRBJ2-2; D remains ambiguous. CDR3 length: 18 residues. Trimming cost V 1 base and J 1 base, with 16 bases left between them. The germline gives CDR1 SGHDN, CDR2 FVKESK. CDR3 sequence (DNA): TGTGCCAGCAGCCAAGTTCCTTTAATCGGATGGAACACCGGGGAGCTGTTTTTT. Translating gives CASSQVPLIGWNTGELFF.

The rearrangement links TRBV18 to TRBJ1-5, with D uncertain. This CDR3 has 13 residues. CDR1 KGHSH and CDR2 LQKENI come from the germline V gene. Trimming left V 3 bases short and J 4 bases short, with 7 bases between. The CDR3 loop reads CASSPQDNQPQHF. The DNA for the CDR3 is TGTGCCAGCTCACCTCAGGATAATCAGCCCCAGCATTTT.

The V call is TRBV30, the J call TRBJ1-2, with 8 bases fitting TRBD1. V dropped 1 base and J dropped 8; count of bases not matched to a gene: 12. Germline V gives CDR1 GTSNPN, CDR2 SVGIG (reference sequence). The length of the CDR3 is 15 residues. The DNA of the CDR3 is TGTGCCTGGAGTGATGGCGGCAGGGGGCGTTGGGGCTACACCTTC. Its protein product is CAWSDGGRGRWGYTF.

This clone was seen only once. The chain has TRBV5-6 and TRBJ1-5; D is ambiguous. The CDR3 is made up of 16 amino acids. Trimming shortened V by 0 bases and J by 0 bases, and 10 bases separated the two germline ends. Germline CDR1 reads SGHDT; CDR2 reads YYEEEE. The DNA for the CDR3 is TGTGCCAGCAGCTTGGCGGCCGCGACTAGCAATCAGCCCCAGCATTTT. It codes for CASSLAAATSNQPQHF.

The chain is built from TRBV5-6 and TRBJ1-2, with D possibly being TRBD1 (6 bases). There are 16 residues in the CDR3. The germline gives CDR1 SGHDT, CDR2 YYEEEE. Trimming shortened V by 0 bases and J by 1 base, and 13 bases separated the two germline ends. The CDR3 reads CASSLDGGAYNYGYTF. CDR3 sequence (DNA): TGTGCCAGCAGCTTGGACGGGGGCGCCTATAACTATGGCTACACCTTC.

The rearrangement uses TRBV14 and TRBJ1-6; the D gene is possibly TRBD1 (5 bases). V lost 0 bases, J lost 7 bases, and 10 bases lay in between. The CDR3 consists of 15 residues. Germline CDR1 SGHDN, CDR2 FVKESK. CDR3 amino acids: CASSQEQGWNSPLHF. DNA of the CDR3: TGTGCCAGCAGCCAAGAGCAGGGATGGAATTCACCCCTCCACTTT.

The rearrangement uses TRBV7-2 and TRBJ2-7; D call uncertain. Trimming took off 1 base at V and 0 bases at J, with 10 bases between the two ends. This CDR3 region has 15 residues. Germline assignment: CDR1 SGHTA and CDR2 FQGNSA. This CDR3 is CASSLERLSSYEQYF. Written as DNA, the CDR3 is TGTGCCAGCAGCTTAGAACGCCTCAGCTCCTACGAGCAGTACTTC.

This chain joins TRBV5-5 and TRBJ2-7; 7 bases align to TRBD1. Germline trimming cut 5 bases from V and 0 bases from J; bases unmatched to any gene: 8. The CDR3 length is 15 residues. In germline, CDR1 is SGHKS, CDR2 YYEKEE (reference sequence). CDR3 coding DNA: TGTGCCAGCAGGCAGACAGGGCCGAGCTCCTACGAGCAGTACTTC. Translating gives CASRQTGPSSYEQYF.

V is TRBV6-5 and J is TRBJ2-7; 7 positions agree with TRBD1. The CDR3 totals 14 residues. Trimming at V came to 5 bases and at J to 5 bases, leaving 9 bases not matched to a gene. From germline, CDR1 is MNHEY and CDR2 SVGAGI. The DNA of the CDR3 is TGTGCCAGCAGTACCTGGGACAGAACCGACGAGCAGTACTTC. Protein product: CASSTWDRTDEQYF.

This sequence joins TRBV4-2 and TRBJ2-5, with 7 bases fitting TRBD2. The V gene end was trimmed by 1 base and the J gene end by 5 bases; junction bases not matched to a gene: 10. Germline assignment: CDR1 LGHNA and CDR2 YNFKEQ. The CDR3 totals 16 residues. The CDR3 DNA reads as TGTGCCAGCAGCCAAGGGTCGGCTAGCGGAAGGGAGACCCAGTACTTC. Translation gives CASSQGSASGRETQYF.